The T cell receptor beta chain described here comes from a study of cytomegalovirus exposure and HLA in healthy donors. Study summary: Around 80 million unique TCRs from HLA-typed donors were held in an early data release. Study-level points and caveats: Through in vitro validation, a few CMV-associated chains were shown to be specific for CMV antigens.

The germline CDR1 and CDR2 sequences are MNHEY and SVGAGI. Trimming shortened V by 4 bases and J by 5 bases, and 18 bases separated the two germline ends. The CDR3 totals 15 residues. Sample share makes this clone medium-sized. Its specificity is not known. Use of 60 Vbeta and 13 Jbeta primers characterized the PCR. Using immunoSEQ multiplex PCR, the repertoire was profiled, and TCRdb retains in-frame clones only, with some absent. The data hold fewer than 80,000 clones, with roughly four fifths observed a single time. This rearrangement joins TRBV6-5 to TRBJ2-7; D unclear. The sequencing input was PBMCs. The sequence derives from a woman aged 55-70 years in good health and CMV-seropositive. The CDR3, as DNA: TGTGCCAGCAGTTCGTTCAGTGACTTTGGCGACGAGCAGTACTTC. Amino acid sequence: CASSSFSDFGDEQYF.